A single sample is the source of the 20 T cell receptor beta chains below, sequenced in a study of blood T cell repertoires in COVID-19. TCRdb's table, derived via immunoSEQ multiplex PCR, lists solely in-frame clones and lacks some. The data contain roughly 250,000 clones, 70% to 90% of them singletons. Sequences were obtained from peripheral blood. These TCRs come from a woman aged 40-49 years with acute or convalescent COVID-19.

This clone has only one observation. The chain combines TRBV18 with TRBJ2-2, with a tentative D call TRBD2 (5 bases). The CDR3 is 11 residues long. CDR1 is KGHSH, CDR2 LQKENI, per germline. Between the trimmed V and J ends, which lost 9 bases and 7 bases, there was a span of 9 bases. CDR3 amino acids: CASSSGGELFF. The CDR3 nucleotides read TGTGCCAGTTCCAGCGGCGGGGAGCTGTTTTTT.

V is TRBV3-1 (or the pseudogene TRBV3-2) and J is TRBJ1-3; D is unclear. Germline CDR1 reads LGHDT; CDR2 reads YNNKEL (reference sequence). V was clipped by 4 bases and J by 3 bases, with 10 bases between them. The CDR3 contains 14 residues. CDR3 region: CASSPDGGGNTIYF. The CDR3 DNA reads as TGTGCCAGCAGCCCGGACGGAGGTGGAAACACCATATATTTT.

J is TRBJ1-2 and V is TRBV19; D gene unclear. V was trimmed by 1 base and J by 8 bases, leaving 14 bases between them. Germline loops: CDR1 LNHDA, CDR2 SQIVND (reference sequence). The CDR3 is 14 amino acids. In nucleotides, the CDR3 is TGTGCCAGTAGTATAGGGGTGCGGAATGGAGGCTACACCTTC. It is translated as CASSIGVRNGGYTF.

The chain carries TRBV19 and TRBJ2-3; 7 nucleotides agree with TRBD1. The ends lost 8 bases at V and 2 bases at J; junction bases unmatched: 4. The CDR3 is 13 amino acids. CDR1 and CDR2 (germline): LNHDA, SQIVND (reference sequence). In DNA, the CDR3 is TGTGCCAGTGGGGACAGAAACACAGATACGCAGTATTTT. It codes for CASGDRNTDTQYF.

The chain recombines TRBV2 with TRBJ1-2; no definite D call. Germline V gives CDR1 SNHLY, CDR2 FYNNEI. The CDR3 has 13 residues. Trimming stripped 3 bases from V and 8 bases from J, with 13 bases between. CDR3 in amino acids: CASSDVTVAGYTF. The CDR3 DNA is TGTGCCAGCAGTGACGTCACGGTAGCAGGCTACACCTTC.

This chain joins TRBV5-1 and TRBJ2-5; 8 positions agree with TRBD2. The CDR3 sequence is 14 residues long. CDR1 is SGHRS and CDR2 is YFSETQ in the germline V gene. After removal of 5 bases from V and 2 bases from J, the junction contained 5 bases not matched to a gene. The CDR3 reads CASRTSATQETQYF. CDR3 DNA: TGCGCCAGCAGGACTAGCGCAACTCAAGAGACCCAGTACTTC.

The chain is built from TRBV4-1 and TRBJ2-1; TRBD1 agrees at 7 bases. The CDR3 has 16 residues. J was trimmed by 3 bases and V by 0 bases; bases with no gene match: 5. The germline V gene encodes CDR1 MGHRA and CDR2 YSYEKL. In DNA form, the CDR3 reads TGCGCCAGCAGCCAAGATAGGAGACAGGGCTACAATGAGCAGTTCTTC. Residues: CASSQDRRQGYNEQFF.

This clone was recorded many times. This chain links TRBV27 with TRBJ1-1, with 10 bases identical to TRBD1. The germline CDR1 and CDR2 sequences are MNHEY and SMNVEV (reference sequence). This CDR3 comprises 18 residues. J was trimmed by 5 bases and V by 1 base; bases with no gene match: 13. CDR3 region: CASSLWPTRTGGGTEAFF. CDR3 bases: TGTGCCAGCAGTTTATGGCCTACCCGGACAGGGGGAGGGACTGAAGCTTTCTTT.

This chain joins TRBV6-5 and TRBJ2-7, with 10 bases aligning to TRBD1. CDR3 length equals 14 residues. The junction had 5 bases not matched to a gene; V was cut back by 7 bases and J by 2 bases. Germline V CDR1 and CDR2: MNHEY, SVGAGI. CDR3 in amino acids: CASNRDRGTYEQYV. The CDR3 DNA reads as TGTGCCAGCAATAGGGACAGGGGTACCTACGAGCAGTACGTC.

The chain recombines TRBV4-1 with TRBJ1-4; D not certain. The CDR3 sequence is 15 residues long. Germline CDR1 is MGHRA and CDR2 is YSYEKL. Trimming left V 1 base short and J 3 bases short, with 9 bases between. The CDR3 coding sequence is TGCGCCAGCAGCCAAGGAGCGATACCTAATGAAAAACTGTTTTTT. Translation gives CASSQGAIPNEKLFF.

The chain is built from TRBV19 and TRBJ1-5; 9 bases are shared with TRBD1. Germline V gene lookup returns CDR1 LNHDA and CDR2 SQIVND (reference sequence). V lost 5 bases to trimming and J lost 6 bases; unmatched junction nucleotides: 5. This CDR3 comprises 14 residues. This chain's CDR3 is CASSADRGGQPQHF. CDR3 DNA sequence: TGTGCCAGTAGTGCTGACAGGGGGGGTCAGCCCCAGCATTTT.

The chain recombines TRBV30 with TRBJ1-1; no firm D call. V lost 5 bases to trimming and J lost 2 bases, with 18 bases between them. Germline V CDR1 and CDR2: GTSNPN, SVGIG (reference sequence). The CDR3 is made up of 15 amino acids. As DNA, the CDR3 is TGTGCCTGGGGGCCCCTCGGGGAGGGAAACACTGAAGCTTTCTTT. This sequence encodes CAWGPLGEGNTEAFF.

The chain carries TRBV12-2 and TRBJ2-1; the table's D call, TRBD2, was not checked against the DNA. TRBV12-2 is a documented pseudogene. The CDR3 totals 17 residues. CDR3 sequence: CASRSLSGHRSYNEQFF. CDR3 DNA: TGTGCAAGTCGCTCTTTGAGCGGGCACCGCTCCTACAATGAGCAGTTCTTC.

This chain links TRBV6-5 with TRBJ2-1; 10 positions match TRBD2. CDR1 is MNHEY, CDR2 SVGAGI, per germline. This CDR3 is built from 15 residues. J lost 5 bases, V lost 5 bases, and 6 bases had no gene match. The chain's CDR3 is CASSLSGGLNNEQFF. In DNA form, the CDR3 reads TGTGCCAGCAGTCTTAGCGGGGGGCTAAACAATGAGCAGTTCTTC.

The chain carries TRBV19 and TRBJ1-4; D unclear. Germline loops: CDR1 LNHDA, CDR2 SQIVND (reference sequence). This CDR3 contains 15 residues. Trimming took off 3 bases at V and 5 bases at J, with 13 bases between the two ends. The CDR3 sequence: CASSISGTSNEKLFF. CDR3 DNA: TGTGCCAGTAGTATTTCCGGTACTTCGAATGAAAAACTGTTTTTT.

The CDR3 sequence: CASSAVTGVTEAFF. CDR3 bases: TGTGCCAGCAGTGCTGTGACAGGGGTTACTGAAGCTTTCTTT. The chain recombines TRBV2 with TRBJ1-1; 8 nucleotides agree with TRBD1. CDR3 length: 14 residues. After removal of 4 bases from V and 5 bases from J, the junction contained 6 bases not matched to a gene. Germline CDR1 and CDR2: SNHLY and FYNNEI.

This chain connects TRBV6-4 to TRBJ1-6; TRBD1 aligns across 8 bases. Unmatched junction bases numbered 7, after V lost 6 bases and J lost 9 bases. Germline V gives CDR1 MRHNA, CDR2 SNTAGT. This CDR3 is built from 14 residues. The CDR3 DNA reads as TGTGCCAGCAGAACCGACAGGGGAGTTTCACCCCTCCACTTT. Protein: CASRTDRGVSPLHF.

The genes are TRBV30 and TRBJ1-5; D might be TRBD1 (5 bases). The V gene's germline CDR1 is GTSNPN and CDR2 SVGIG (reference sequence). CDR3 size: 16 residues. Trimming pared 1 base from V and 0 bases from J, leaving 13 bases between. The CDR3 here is CAWSEEGLYSNQPQHF. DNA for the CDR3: TGTGCCTGGAGTGAAGAGGGACTCTATAGCAATCAGCCCCAGCATTTT.

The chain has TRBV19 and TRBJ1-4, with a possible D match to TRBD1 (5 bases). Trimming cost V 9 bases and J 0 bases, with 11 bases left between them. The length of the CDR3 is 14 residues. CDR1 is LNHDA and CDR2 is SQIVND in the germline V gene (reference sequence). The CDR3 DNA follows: TGTGCCAGCTCGCAGACAGCAACTAATGAAAAACTGTTTTTT. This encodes CASSQTATNEKLFF. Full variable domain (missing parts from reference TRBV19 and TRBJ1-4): DGGITQSPKYLFRKEGQNVTLSCEQNLNHDAMYWYRQDPGQGLRLIYYSQIVNDFQKGDIAEGYSVSREKKESFPLTVTSAQKNPTAFYLCASSQTATNEKLFFGSGTQLSVL.

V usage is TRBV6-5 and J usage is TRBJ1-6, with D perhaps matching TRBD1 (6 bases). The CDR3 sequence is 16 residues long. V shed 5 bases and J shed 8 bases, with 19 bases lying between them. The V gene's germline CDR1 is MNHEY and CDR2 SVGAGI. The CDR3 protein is CASSNLQGVGYSPLHF. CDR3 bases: TGTGCCAGCAGTAACTTACAGGGAGTCGGGTATTCACCCCTCCACTTT.